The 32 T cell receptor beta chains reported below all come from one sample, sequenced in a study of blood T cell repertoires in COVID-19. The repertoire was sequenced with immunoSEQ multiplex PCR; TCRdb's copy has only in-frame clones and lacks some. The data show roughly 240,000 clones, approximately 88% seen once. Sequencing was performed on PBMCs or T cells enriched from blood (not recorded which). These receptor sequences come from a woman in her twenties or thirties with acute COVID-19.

The CDR3 DNA follows: TGTGCTAGTGGACGCGTAACAAGCTTCGAAACTATCGGCTACACCTTC. Translation: CASGRVTSFETIGYTF. This chain links TRBV12-5 with TRBJ1-2; D ambiguous. CDR3 length: 16 residues. Germline CDR1 is LGHNT and CDR2 is FRNRAP. Trimming pared 6 bases from V and 8 bases from J, leaving 25 bases between.

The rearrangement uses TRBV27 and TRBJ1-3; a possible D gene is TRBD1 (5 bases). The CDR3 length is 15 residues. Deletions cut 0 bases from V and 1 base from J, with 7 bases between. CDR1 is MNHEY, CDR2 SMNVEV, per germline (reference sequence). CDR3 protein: CASSLSRGSGNTIYF. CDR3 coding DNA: TGTGCCAGCAGTTTATCAAGGGGTTCTGGAAACACCATATATTTT.

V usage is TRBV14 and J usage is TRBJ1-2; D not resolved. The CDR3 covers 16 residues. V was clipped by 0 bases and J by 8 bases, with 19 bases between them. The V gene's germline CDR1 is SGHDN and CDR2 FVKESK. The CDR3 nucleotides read TGTGCCAGCAGCCAAGATTCCACTATGGCAACGCGGGGCTACACCTTC. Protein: CASSQDSTMATRGYTF.

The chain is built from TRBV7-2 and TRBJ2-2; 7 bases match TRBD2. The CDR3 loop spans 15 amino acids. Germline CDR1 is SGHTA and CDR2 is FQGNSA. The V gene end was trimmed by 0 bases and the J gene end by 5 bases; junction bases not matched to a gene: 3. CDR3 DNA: TGTGCCAGCAGCTTAGCGCGGGGAGGGACCGGGGAGCTGTTTTTT. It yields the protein CASSLARGGTGELFF.

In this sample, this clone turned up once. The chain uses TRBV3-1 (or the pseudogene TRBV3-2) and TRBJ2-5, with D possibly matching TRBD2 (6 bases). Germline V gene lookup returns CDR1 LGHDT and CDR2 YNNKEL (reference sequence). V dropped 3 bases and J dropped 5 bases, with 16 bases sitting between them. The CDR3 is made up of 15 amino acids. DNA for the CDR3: TGTGCCAGCAGCCAGAACGCCGGGACTTATGAGACCCAGTACTTC. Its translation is CASSQNAGTYETQYF.

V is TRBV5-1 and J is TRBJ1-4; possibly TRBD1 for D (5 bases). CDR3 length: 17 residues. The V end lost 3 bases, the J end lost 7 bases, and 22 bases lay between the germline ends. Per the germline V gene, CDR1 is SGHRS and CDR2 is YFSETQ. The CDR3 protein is CASSSLPGAGGGEKLFF. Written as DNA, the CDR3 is TGCGCCAGCAGCTCCCTACCCGGGGCCGGGGGGGGTGAAAAACTGTTTTTT. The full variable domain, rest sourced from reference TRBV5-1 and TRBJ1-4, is KAGVTQTPRYLIKTRGQQVTLSCSPISGHRSVSWYQQTPGQGLQFLFEYFSETQRNKGNFPGRFSGRQFSNSRSEMNVSTLELGDSALYLCASSSLPGAGGGEKLFFGSGTQLSVL.

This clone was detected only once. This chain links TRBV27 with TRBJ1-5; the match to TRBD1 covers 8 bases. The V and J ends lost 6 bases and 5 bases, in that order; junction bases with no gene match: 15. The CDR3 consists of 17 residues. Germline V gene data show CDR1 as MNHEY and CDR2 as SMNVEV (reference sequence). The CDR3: CASRRTGRWGDYQPQHF. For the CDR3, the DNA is TGTGCCAGCAGGCGGACAGGGCGCTGGGGAGATTATCAGCCCCAGCATTTT.

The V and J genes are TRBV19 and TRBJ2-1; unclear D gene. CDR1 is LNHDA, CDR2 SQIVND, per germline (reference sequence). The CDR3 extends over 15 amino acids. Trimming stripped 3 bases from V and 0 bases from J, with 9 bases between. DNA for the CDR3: TGTGCCAGTAGTATGTCCTGGAGCTCCTACAATGAGCAGTTCTTC. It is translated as CASSMSWSSYNEQFF.

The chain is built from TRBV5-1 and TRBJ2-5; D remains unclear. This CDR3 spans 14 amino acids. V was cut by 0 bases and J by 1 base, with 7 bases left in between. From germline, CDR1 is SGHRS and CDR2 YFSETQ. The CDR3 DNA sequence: TGCGCCAGCAGCTTGGATGGAGCCCAAGAGACCCAGTACTTC. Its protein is CASSLDGAQETQYF. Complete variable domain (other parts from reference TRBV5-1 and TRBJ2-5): KAGVTQTPRYLIKTRGQQVTLSCSPISGHRSVSWYQQTPGQGLQFLFEYFSETQRNKGNFPGRFSGRQFSNSRSEMNVSTLELGDSALYLCASSLDGAQETQYFGPGTRLLVL.

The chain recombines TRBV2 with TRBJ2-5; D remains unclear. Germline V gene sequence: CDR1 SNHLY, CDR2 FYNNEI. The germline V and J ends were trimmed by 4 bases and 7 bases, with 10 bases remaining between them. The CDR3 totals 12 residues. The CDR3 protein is CASSAPSGTQYF. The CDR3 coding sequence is TGTGCCAGCAGTGCCCCCTCGGGGACCCAGTACTTC.

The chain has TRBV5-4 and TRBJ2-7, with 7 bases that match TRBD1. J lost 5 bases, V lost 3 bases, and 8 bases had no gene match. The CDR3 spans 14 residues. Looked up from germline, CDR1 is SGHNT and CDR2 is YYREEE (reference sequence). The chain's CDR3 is CASSSGDSSDEQYF. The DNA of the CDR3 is TGTGCCAGCAGCTCCGGGGACAGTAGCGACGAGCAGTACTTC.

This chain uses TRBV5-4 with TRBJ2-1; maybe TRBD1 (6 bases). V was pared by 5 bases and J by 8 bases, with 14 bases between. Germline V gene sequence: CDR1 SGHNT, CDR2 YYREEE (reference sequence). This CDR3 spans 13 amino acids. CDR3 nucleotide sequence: TGTGCCAGCAGACAAGACAGGATCGATGAGCAGTTCTTC. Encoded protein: CASRQDRIDEQFF. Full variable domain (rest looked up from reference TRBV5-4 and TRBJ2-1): ETGVTQSPTHLIKTRGQQVTLRCSSQSGHNTVSWYQQALGQGPQFIFQYYREEENGRGNFPPRFSGLQFPNYSSELNVNALELDDSALYLCASRQDRIDEQFFGPGTRLTVL.

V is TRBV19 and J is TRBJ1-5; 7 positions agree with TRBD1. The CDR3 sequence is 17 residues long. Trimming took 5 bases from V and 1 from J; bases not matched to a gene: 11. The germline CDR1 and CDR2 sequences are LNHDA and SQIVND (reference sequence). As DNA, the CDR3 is TGTGCCAGTAGTCCTGGACCAGGGGGTCTAAGCAATCAGCCCCAGCATTTT. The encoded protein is CASSPGPGGLSNQPQHF. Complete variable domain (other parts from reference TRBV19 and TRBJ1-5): DGGITQSPKYLFRKEGQNVTLSCEQNLNHDAMYWYRQDPGQGLRLIYYSQIVNDFQKGDIAEGYSVSREKKESFPLTVTSAQKNPTAFYLCASSPGPGGLSNQPQHFGDGTRLSIL.

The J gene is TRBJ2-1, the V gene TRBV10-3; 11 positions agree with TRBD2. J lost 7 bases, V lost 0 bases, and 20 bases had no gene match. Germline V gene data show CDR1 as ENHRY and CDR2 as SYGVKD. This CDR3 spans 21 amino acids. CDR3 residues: CAISESTISSGGPRRINEQFF. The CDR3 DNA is TGTGCCATCAGTGAGTCGACTATATCTAGCGGGGGGCCCCGGAGGATAAATGAGCAGTTCTTC.

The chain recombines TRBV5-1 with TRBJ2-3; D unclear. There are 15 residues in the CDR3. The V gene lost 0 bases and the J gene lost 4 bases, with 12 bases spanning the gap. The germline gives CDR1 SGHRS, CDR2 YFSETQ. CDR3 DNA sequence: TGCGCCAGCAGCTTGGACACCCCGCCGTCAGATACGCAGTATTTT. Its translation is CASSLDTPPSDTQYF.

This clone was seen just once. The CDR3: CASSNTQETQYF. CDR3 sequence (DNA): TGCGCCAGCAGCAACACCCAAGAGACCCAGTACTTC. This chain joins TRBV5-1 and TRBJ2-5, with D unclear. The germline V gene encodes CDR1 SGHRS and CDR2 YFSETQ. CDR3 length: 12 residues. Between the trimmed V and J ends, which lost 4 bases and 1 base, there was a span of 5 bases.

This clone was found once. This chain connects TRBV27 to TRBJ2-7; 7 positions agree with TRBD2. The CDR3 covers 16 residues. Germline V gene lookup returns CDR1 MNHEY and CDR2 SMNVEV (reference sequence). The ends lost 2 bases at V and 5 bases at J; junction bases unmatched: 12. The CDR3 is CASSLNPVRAGDEQYF. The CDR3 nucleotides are TGTGCCAGCAGTTTAAACCCGGTTCGTGCGGGGGACGAGCAGTACTTC.

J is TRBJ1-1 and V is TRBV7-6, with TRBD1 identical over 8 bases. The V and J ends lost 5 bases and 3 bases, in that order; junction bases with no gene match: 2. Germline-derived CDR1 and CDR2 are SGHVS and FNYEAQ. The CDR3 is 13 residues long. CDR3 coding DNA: TGTGCCAGCAGCCTGACAGGGGACACTGAAGCTTTCTTT. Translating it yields CASSLTGDTEAFF.

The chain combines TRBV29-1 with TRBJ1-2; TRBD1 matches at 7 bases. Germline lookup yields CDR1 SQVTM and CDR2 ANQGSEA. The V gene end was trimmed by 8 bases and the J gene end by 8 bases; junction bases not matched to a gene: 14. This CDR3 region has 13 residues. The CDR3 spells CSTGDSNHQGYTF. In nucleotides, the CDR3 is TGCAGCACAGGGGACAGCAATCATCAGGGCTACACCTTC.

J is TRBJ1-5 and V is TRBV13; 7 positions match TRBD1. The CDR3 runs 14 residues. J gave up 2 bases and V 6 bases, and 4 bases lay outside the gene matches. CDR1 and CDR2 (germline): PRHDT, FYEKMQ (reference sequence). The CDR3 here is CASSFTGGNQPQHF. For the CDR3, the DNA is TGTGCCAGCAGTTTCACAGGGGGCAATCAGCCCCAGCATTTT.

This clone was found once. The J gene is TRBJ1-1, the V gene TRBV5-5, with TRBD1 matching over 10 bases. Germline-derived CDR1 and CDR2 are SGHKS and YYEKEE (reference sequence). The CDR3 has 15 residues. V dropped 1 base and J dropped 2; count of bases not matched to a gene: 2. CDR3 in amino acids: CASSLRTGGNTEAFF. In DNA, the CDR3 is TGTGCCAGCAGCTTGCGGACAGGGGGAAACACTGAAGCTTTCTTT.

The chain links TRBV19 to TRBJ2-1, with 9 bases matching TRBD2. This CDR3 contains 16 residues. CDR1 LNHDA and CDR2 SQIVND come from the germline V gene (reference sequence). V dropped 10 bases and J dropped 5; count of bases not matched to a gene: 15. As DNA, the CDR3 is TGTGCCACCTCACTACAGGGTACTAGCGGGCACAATGAGCAGTTCTTC. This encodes CATSLQGTSGHNEQFF.

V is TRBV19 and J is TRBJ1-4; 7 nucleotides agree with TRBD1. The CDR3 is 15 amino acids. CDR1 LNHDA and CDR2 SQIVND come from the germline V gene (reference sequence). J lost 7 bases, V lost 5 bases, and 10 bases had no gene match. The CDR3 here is CASSGPGGLSEKLFF. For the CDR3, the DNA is TGTGCCAGTAGTGGTCCAGGGGGATTGAGTGAAAAACTGTTTTTT. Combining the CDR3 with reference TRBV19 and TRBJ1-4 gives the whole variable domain DGGITQSPKYLFRKEGQNVTLSCEQNLNHDAMYWYRQDPGQGLRLIYYSQIVNDFQKGDIAEGYSVSREKKESFPLTVTSAQKNPTAFYLCASSGPGGLSEKLFFGSGTQLSVL.

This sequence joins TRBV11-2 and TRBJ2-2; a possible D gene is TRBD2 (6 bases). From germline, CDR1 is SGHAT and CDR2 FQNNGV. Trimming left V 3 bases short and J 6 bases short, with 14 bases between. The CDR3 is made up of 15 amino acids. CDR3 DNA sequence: TGTGCCAGCAGCTTTAGCGGACCAGACGCCGGGGAGCTGTTTTTT. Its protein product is CASSFSGPDAGELFF.

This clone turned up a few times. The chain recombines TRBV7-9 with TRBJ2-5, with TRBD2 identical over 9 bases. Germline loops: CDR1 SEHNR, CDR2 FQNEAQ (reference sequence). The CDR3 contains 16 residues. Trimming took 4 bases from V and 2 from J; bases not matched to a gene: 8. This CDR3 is CASSSPLAGSQETQYF. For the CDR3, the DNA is TGTGCCAGCAGCTCCCCCCTAGCGGGGTCGCAAGAGACCCAGTACTTC.

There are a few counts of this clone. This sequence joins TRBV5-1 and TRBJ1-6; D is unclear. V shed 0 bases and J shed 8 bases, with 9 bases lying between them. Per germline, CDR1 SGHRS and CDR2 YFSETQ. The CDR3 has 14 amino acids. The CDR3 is CASSLAVRYSPLHF. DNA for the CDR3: TGCGCCAGCAGCTTGGCCGTCAGGTATTCACCCCTCCACTTT.

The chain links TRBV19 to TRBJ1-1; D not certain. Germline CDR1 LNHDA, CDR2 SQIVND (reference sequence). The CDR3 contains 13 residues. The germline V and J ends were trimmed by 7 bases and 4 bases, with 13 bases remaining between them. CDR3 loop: CASMPWGGTEAFF. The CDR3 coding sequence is TGTGCCAGTATGCCCTGGGGAGGCACTGAAGCTTTCTTT.

DNA for the CDR3: TGTGCCAGCAGACCTAGCGGGGGCAATGAGCAGTTCTTC. Translating it yields CASRPSGGNEQFF. The J gene is TRBJ2-1, the V gene TRBV6-5, with TRBD2 matching 10 bases. With 6 bases clipped from V and 6 bases from J, the junction kept 2 bases outside the gene matches. The CDR3 extends over 13 amino acids. Germline V gene data show CDR1 as MNHEY and CDR2 as SVGAGI.

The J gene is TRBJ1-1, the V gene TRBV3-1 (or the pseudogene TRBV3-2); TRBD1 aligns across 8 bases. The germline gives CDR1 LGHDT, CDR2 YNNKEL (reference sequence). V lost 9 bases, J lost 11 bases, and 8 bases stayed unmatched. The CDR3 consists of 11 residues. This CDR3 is CASRGQGAAFF. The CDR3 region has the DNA TGTGCCAGTAGAGGACAGGGCGCCGCTTTCTTT.

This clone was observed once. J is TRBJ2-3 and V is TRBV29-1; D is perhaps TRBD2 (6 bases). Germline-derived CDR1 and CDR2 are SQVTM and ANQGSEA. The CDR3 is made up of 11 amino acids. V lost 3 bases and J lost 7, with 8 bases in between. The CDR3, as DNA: TGCAGCGTTGACCGGGGGAATACGCAGTATTTT. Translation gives CSVDRGNTQYF.

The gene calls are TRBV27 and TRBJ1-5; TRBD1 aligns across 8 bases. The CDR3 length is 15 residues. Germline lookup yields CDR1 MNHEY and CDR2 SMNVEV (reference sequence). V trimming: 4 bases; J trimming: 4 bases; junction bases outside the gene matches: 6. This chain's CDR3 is CASSSGTGYNQPQHF. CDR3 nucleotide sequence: TGTGCCAGCAGTTCAGGGACAGGTTATAATCAGCCCCAGCATTTT.

CDR3 in DNA: TGTGCCAGCAGCTTCTACGGGGAATCTAGCTATGGCTACACCTTC. This gives the protein CASSFYGESSYGYTF. The chain is built from TRBV5-5 and TRBJ1-2; D ambiguous. Trimming removed 2 bases at V and 4 bases at J, with 15 bases between. The CDR3 length is 15 residues. Germline V gene data show CDR1 as SGHKS and CDR2 as YYEKEE (reference sequence).